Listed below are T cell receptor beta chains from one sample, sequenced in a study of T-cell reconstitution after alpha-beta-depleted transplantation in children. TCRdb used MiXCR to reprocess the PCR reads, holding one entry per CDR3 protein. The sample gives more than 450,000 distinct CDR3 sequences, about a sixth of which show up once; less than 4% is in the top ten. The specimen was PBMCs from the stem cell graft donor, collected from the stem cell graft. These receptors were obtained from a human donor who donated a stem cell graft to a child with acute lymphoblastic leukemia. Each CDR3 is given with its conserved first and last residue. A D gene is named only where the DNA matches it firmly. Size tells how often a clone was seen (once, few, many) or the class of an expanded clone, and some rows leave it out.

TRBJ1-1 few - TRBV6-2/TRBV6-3 CASTWQTNTEAFF TGTGCCAGCACCTGGCAGACGAACACTGAAGCTTTCTTT
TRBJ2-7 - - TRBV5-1 CASSLKEPRRYEQYF TGCGCCAGCAGCTTAAAAGAACCCCGGCGGTACGAGCAGTACTTC
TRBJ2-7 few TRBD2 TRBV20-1 CSARVTSGAYEQYF TGCAGTGCTAGAGTGACTAGCGGAGCCTACGAGCAGTACTTC
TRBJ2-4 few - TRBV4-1 CASSQATGVKGNDIQYF TGCGCCAGCAGCCAAGCGACGGGCGTCAAGGGTAACGACATTCAGTACTTC
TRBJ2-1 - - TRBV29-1 CSVEDGRSPYNEQFF TGCAGCGTTGAAGACGGGAGAAGCCCTTACAATGAGCAGTTCTTC
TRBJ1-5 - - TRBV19 CASSILPWTNSYSNQPQHF TGTGCCAGTAGTATTCTTCCCTGGACGAACTCTTATAGCAATCAGCCCCAGCATTTT
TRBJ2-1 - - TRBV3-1 CASSQADEQFF TGTGCCAGCAGCCAAGCTGATGAGCAGTTCTTC
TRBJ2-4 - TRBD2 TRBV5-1 CASSLRAGGPEDIQYF TGCGCCAGCAGCTTAAGAGCGGGAGGGCCTGAGGACATTCAGTACTTC
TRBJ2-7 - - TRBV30 CAWGSGIEQYF TGTGCCTGGGGGTCCGGTATCGAGCAGTACTTC
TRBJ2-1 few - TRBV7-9 CASSFFFDNEQFF TGTGCCAGCAGCTTCTTTTTCGACAATGAGCAGTTCTTC
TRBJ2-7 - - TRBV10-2 CASSLFLNEQYF TGCGCCAGCAGCCTTTTCTTGAACGAGCAGTACTTC
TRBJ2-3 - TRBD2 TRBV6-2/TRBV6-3 CASSTRTSGLFTDTQYF TGTGCCAGCAGTACGAGGACTAGCGGTTTATTCACAGATACGCAGTATTTT
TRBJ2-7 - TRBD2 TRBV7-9 CASSSRTSGSDEQYF TGTGCCAGCAGCTCGAGGACTAGCGGGAGCGACGAGCAGTACTTC
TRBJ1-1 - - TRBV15 CATTRRPALTLEAFF TGTGCCACCACTCGGCGCCCCGCGTTGACACTTGAAGCTTTCTTT
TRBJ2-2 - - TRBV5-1 CASSFGASSSFPNTGELFF TGCGCCAGCAGCTTCGGGGCTAGCTCCTCGTTCCCGAACACCGGGGAGCTGTTTTTT
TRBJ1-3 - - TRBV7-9 CASSLAAPRGSGNTIYF TGTGCCAGCAGCTTAGCAGCCCCGCGAGGCTCTGGAAACACCATATATTTT
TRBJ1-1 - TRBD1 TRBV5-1 CASSLENTGGSEAFF TGCGCCAGCAGCTTGGAAAACACAGGGGGCTCTGAAGCTTTCTTT
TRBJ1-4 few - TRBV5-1 CASSWGFGGEEKLFF TGCGCCAGCAGCTGGGGGTTCGGGGGTGAAGAAAAACTGTTTTTT
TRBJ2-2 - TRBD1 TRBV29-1 CSVSGTGTNTGEPFF TGCAGCGTATCCGGGACAGGGACGAACACCGGGGAGCCGTTTTTT
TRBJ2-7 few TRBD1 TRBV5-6 CASSLGDRPSYEQYF TGTGCCAGCAGCTTGGGGGACAGGCCCTCCTACGAGCAGTACTTC
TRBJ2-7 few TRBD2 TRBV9 CASSSSGRNEQYF TGTGCCAGCAGCTCTAGCGGGAGAAACGAGCAGTACTTC
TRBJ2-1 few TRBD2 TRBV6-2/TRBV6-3 CASSYGRANNEQFF TGTGCCAGCAGTTACGGGAGGGCCAACAATGAGCAGTTCTTC
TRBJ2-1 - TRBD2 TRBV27 CASLGLAGRNEQFF TGTGCCAGTCTTGGTCTAGCGGGAAGAAATGAGCAGTTCTTC
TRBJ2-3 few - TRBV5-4 CASSQLGGVSDTQYF TGTGCCAGCAGCCAACTGGGGGGAGTATCAGATACGCAGTATTTT
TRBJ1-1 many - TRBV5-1 CASSLVAGNTEAFF TGCGCCAGCAGCTTGGTCGCTGGGAACACTGAAGCTTTCTTT
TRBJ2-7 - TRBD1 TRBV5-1 CASSFWTGSSPEQYF TGCGCCAGCAGCTTTTGGACAGGGAGTTCTCCCGAGCAGTACTTC
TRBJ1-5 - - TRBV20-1 CSARDGGRGGQPQHF TGCAGTGCTAGAGACGGGGGGCGTGGTGGTCAGCCCCAGCATTTT
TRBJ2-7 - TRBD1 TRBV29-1 CSGGQLYEQYF TGCAGCGGGGGACAGCTCTACGAGCAGTACTTC